The present entry profiles one T cell receptor (beta chain) with its context. Antigen: not known. Trimming took off 7 bases at V and 6 bases at J, with 21 bases between the two ends. Per germline, CDR1 ENHRY and CDR2 SYGVKD. The CDR3 is 15 residues long. This specimen comes from a study of cytomegalovirus exposure and HLA in healthy donors. Study-level findings and limits: Rare sequences made up most TCRs, while some public TCRs were found in many donors. Looking again later, the authors saw that most CMV-associated TCR beta chains seemed HLA-restricted.

PCR amplification relied on 60 Vbeta primers (plus 13 Jbeta primers). Sequencing used immunoSEQ multiplex PCR; TCRdb keeps in-frame clones, though not all of them. The table has around 150,000 clones, around 72% seen once. The donors were healthy bone marrow donors. The specimen was PBMCs. This clonotype was obtained from a man aged 35 to 55 in good health and CMV-seropositive. The chain has TRBV10-3 and TRBJ1-2; a weak D match, TRBD1 (6 bases). CDR3 in amino acids: CAINQRGGPADGYTF. The CDR3 nucleotides read TGTGCCATCAACCAAAGGGGGGGGCCCGCTGATGGCTACACCTTC.